The text below deals with one T cell receptor (beta chain). It has no known antigen specificity. No base-level quality is on record; no much larger clone is a single base apart. Genomic DNA served as template for TCR beta VDJ combination and CDR3 sequence profiling. An Illumina HiSeq 2000 was the platform used for TCR repertoire sequencing. In the authors' own workflow: Repertoires were assessed using TRBV/TRBJ rearrangement plots, CDR3 size and DJ length profiles, and Simpson's diversity index. The most abundant DNA sequence in the deep sequencing data was defined as the immunodominant clone. CDR3 amino acid sequences were checked for sharing between subjects and were compared against published repertoires and the VDJdb database. TCRdb cleaned the public reads at Q25 with fastp, built clones with MiXCR and kept in-frame beta chains. Rows matching on CDR3 protein sequence are summarized as one entry with the most common DNA and genes. It is TCRdb's table, rather than the study itself, that gives the V and J calls and clone size. This sample lists under 350,000 distinct CDR3 sequences; roughly 59% were detected once. The ten largest clones capture around 1.3% of the sample.

The germline V gene (reference sequence) sets CDR1 to SEHNR and CDR2 to FQNEAQ. Germline trimming amounts to 5 bases on V and 3 bases on J, with 9 as the count of junction bases outside the gene matches. From cysteine to phenylalanine, the CDR3 is 15 amino acids long. CDR3 DNA is the only sequence kept; it has 45 bases, read in frame from the first base. This sample stems from a study of CD8+CD57+ T cells in acquired aplastic anemia (dated by TCRdb to about 2018). At the level of the whole study: Extracted DNA from sorted CD4+ and CD8+ cells averaged about 3.4 ug, ranging from roughly 0.17 to 30 ug. CD8+CD57+ expansion was defined as a frequency above the mean frequency observed in healthy subjects. Beyond this particular receptor, the publication reports: Roughly 30 CD8+ CDR3 sequences were shared between patients and controls but appeared highly expressed in patients and within their immunodominant clones. CD8+ Simpson's diversity did not differ significantly between patients and healthy controls (P=0.060).

Expansion of CD8+CD57+ cells had been shown by flow cytometry in the patients chosen for sequencing. Every patient had severe acquired aplastic anemia, diagnosed using the International Study of Aplastic Anemia and Agranulocytosis and Camitta criteria. Patients had received no therapy at the time of blood sampling. The study deep-sequenced TCR repertoires of sorted CD4+ and CD8+ blood T cells from severe aplastic anemia patients and healthy subjects. Patients were enrolled under clinicaltrials.gov protocols 00001620, 01623167, 00001397, 00071045, 00081523 and 00961064 in the USA. Ficoll-Paque density gradient centrifugation was used to isolate peripheral blood mononuclear cells. Before DNA was extracted, CD4+ and CD8+ T cells were sorted using either FACS or magnetic beads.

The sequence came from a human donor with aplastic anemia. The V and J segments used are TRBV7-9 and TRBJ2-7, with 8 central nucleotides matching TRBD1. Material: sorted CD4+, CD8+, or CD8+CD57+ T cells (not recorded which) from PBMCs. CDR3 sequence: CASSAPGQDFYEQYF. Read as DNA, the sequence is TGTGCCAGCAGCGCCCCGGGACAGGACTTCTACGAGCAGTACTTC.